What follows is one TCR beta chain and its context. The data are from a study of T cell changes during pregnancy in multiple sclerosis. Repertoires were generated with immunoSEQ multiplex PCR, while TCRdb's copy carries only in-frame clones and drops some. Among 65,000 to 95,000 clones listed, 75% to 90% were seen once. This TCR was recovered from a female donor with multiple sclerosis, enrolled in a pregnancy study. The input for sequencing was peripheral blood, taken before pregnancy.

The CDR3, as DNA: TGTGCCAGCTCACGCGGACAGGGGGCCGGCTATGGCTACACCTTC. It translates to CASSRGQGAGYGYTF. The gene calls are TRBV18 and TRBJ1-2; 11 bases agree with TRBD1. CDR1 and CDR2 (germline): KGHSH, LQKENI. This CDR3 comprises 15 residues. V trimming: 4 bases; J trimming: 4 bases; junction bases outside the gene matches: 5.